This T cell receptor beta chain was documented in a study of shared clonotypes between healthy human individuals. Germline CDR1 is SNHLY and CDR2 is FYNNEI. The V and J ends lost 5 bases and 4 bases, in that order; junction bases with no gene match: 5. This CDR3 has 15 residues. CD8 cells regarded as naive lacked CD45RO, were positively chosen for CCR7, and omitted terminally differentiated effector memory CD45RA+ cells. Caucasian adults living in Nashville, Tennessee, provided all samples. Profiling relied on immunoSEQ multiplex PCR, and the TCRdb table lists in-frame clones only, not all of them. The sample holds about 2.1 million clones, approximately 92% seen once. A single count supports this clone.

Sequenced material: naive CD8+ T cells from PBMCs. This TCR was sampled from a man aged 18 to 29 in good health. Some clones in this sample may be carry-over from other donors' samples. The gene calls are TRBV2 and TRBJ2-1; 10 bases are a match to TRBD2. The CDR3 here is CASSLGTSVYNEQFF. DNA of the CDR3: TGTGCCAGCAGTCTCGGGACTAGCGTTTACAATGAGCAGTTCTTC. The full variable domain, completed using reference TRBV2 and TRBJ2-1, is EPEVTQTPSHQVTQMGQEVILRCVPISNHLYFYWYRQILGQKVEFLVSFYNNEISEKSEIFDDQFSVERPDGSNFTLKIRSTKLEDSAMYFCASSLGTSVYNEQFFGPGTRLTVL.